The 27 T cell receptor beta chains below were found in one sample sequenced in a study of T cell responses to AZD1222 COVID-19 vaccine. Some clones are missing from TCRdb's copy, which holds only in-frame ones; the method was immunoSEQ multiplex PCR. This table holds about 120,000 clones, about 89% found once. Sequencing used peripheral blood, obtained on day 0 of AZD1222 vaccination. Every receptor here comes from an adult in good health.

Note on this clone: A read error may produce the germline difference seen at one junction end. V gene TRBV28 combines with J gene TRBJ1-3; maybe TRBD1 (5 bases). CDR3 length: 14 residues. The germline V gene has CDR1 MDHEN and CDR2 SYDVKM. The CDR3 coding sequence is TGTGCCAGCAGTCGGACACGATCCCCTCTACGAAGACTATTT. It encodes CASSRTRSPLRRLF.

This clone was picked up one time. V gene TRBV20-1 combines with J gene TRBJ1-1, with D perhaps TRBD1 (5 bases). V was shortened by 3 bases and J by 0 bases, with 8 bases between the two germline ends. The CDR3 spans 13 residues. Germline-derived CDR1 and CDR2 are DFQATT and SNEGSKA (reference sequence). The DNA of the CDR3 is TGCAGTGCTAGTGACAGACTGAACACTGAAGCTTTCTTT. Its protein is CSASDRLNTEAFF.

The CDR3, as DNA: TGCGCCAGCAGCCGGGACCAGGGAGCCGGGGAGCTGTTTTTT. Translation: CASSRDQGAGELFF. V and J are TRBV4-3 and TRBJ2-2, with D possibly being TRBD1 or TRBD2 (5 bases each). CDR1 LGHNA and CDR2 YSLEER come from the germline V gene. Trimming shortened V by 4 bases and J by 6 bases, and 12 bases separated the two germline ends. CDR3 length equals 14 residues.

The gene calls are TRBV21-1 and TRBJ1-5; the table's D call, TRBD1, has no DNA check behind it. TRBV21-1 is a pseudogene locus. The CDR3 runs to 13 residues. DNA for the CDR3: TGTGCCAGCAGCAAGTTACAGGGACAGCCCCAGCATTTT. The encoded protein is CASSKLQGQPQHF.

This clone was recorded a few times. CDR3 in amino acids: CASNQISGSSYEQFF. The CDR3 DNA follows: TGTGCCAGCAACCAGATCAGCGGGAGTAGCTATGAGCAGTTCTTC. This chain joins TRBV7-9 and TRBJ2-1, with 8 bases matching TRBD2. CDR1 and CDR2 from the germline V gene are SEHNR and FQNEAQ (reference sequence). The CDR3 length is 15 residues. V shed 7 bases, J shed 8 bases, and the junction held 13 bases outside the gene matches.

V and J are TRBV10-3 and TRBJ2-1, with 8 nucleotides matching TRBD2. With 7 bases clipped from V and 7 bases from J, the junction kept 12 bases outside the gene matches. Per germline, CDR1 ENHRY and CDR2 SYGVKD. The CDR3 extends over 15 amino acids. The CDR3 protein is CAINAGGLEGNEQFF. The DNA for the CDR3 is TGTGCCATCAACGCGGGAGGCCTCGAGGGGAATGAGCAGTTCTTC.

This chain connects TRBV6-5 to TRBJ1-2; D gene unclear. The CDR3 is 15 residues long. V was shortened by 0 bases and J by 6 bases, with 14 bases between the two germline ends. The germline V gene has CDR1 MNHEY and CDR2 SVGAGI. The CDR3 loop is CASSYSRVSHHGYTF. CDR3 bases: TGTGCCAGCAGTTACTCGAGGGTTTCCCATCATGGCTACACCTTC.

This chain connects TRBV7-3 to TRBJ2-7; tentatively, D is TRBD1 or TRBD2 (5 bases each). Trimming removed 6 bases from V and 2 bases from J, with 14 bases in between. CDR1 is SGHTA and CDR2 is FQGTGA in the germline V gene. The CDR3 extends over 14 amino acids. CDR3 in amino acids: CASSLNTGPYEQYF. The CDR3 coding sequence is TGTGCCAGCAGTTTGAACACGGGGCCCTACGAGCAGTACTTC.

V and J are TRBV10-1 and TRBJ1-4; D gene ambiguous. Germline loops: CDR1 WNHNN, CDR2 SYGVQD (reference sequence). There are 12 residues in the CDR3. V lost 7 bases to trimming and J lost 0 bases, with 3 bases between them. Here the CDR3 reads CASIPTNEKLFF. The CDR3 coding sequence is TGCGCCAGCATCCCAACTAATGAAAAACTGTTTTTT.

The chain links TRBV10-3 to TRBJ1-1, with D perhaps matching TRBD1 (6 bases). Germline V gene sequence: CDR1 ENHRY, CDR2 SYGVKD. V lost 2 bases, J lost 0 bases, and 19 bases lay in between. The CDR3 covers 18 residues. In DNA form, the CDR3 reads TGTGCCATCAGTGAGAGATTTGGGAACAGGGCTATGAACACTGAAGCTTTCTTT. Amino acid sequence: CAISERFGNRAMNTEAFF.

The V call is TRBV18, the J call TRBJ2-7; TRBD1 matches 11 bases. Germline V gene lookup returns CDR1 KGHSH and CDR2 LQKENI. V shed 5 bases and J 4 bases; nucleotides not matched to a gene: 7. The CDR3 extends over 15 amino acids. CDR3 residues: CASSGTGTGGYEQYF. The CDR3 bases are TGTGCCAGCTCAGGCACGGGGACAGGGGGATACGAGCAGTACTTC.

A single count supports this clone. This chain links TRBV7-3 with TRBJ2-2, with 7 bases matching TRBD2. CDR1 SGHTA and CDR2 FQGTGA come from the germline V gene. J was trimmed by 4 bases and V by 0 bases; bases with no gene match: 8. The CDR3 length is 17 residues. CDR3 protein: CASSLTGPSGGTGELFF. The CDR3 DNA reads TGTGCCAGCAGCTTAACGGGTCCGTCGGGGGGCACCGGGGAGCTGTTTTTT.

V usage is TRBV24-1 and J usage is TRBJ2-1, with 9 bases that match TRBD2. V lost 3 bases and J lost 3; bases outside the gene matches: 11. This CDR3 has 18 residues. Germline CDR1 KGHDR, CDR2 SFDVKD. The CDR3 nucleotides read TGTGCCACCAGTGATCCCTCAGTTGCGGGAGGGGACTACAATGAGCAGTTCTTC. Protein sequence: CATSDPSVAGGDYNEQFF.

CDR3 residues: CASSIVGRVEAFF. The CDR3, as DNA: TGTGCCAGTAGTATAGTCGGCAGGGTCGAGGCTTTCTTT. This sequence joins TRBV19 and TRBJ1-1, with D possibly matching TRBD1 (5 bases). This CDR3 is 13 amino acids long. Trimming removed 1 base at V and 11 bases at J, with 14 bases between. Germline CDR1 and CDR2: LNHDA and SQIVND (reference sequence).

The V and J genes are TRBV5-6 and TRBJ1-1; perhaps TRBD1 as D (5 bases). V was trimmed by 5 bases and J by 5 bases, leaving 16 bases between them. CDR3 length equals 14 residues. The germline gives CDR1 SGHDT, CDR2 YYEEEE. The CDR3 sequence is CASSYGAPSTEAFF. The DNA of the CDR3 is TGTGCCAGCAGTTACGGGGCTCCCTCAACTGAAGCTTTCTTT.

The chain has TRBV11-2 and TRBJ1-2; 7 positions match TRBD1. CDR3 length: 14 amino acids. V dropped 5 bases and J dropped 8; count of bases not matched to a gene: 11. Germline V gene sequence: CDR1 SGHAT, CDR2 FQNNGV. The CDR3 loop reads CASSTRQGLLGYTF. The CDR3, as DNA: TGTGCCAGCAGCACTCGACAGGGCCTTCTAGGCTACACCTTC.

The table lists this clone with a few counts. The CDR3 DNA is TGTGCCAGCAGCACCAAGGCGGTGAACTCCTACGAGCAGTACTTC. Protein: CASSTKAVNSYEQYF. The rearrangement joins TRBV21-1 to TRBJ2-7; the table calls TRBD2, which could not be checked here. TRBV21-1 is classified as a pseudogene. The CDR3 extends over 15 amino acids.

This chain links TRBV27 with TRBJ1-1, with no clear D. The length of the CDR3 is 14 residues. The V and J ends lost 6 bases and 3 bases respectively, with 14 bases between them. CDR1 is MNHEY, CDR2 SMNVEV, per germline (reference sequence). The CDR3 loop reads CASSSEAGYTEAFF. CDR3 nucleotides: TGTGCCAGCAGCTCCGAGGCTGGGTACACTGAAGCTTTCTTT.

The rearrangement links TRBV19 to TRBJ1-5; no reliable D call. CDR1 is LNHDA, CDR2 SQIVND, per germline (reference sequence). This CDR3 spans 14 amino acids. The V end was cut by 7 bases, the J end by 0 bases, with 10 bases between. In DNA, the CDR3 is TGTGCCAGTACTCCCCCCGGTAGCAATCAGCCCCAGCATTTT. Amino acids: CASTPPGSNQPQHF.

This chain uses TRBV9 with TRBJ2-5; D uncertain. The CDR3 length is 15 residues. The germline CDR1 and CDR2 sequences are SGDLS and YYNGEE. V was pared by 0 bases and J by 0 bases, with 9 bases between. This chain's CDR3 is CASSVGETNQETQYF. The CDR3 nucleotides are TGTGCCAGCAGCGTAGGCGAGACAAACCAAGAGACCCAGTACTTC.

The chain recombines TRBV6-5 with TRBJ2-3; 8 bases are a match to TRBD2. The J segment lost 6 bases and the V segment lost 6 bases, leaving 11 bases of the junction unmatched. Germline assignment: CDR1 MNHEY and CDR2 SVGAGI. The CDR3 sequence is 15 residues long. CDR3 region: CASSNSGGDSDTQYF. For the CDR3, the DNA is TGTGCCAGCAGCAACTCCGGGGGGGATTCGGATACGCAGTATTTT.

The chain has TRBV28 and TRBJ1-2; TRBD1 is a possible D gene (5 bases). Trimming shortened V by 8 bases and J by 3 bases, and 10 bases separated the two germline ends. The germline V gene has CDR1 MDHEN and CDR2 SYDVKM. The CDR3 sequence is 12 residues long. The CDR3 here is CASGGGYYGYTF. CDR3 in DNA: TGTGCCAGCGGTGGGGGGTACTATGGCTACACCTTC.

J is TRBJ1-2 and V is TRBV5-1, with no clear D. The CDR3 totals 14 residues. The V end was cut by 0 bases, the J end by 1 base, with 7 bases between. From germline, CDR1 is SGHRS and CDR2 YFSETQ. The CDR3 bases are TGCGCCAGCAGCTTGGAATCAGTTAACTATGGCTACACCTTC. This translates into CASSLESVNYGYTF. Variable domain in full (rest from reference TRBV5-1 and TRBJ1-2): KAGVTQTPRYLIKTRGQQVTLSCSPISGHRSVSWYQQTPGQGLQFLFEYFSETQRNKGNFPGRFSGRQFSNSRSEMNVSTLELGDSALYLCASSLESVNYGYTFGSGTRLTVV.

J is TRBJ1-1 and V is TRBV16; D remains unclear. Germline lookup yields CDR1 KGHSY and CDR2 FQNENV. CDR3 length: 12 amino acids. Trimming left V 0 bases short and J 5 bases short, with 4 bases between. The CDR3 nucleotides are TGTGCCAGCAGCCAATCGGTAACTGAAGCTTTCTTT. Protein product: CASSQSVTEAFF.

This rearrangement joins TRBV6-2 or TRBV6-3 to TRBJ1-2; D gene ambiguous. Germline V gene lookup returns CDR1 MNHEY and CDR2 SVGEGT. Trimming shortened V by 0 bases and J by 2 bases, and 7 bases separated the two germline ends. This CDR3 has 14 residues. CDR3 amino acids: CASSYSTVNYGYTF. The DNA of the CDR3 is TGTGCCAGCAGTTACTCGACGGTCAACTATGGCTACACCTTC.

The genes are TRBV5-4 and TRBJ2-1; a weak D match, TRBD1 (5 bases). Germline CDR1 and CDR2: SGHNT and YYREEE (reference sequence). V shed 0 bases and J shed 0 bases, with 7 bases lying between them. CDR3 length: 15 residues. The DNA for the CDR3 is TGTGCCAGCAGCTTGGGCCAGGGCTCCTACAATGAGCAGTTCTTC. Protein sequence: CASSLGQGSYNEQFF.

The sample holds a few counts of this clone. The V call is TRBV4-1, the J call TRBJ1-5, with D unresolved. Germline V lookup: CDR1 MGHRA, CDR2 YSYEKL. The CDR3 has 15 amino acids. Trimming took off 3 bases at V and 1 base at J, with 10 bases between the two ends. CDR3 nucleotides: TGCGCCAGCAGCCAGAGAGAACCGAGCAATCAGCCCCAGCATTTT. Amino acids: CASSQREPSNQPQHF.